This note documents a single T cell receptor (beta chain) sequence. Its cognate antigen has yet to be identified. A much larger clonotype is one base distant, so this may be a read error. Hyperthyroidism patients were newly diagnosed, with disease duration under 2 months, and aged 18 to 65 years. Patients with other autoimmune diseases, uncontrolled infections, pregnancy or lactation were excluded from the study. Clinical symptoms, serum thyroxine, TRAb, thyroid ultrasound and orbital computed tomography formed the basis of the diagnosis. Total RNA was extracted with Trizol reagent and quality-checked on an Agilent 2100 Bioanalyzer. These data belong to a study of Graves' ophthalmopathy and Graves' hyperthyroidism (dated by TCRdb to 2016 to 2019). Background for the entire study: Stable hyperthyroidism was defined as no progression to ophthalmopathy within 18 months of follow-up. To tell Graves' ophthalmopathy apart from Graves' hyperthyroidism, and to predict which patients would progress to ophthalmopathy, the study relied on TCR beta repertoire signatures. In total, 135 blood samples were TCR-sequenced: around 42 ophthalmopathy, approximately 80 hyperthyroidism and approximately 17 hyperthyroidism-to-ophthalmopathy patients. To explore V-J signatures that distinguish ophthalmopathy from hyperthyroidism, a discovery set of about a hundred patients was enrolled, made up of 40 to 45 with ophthalmopathy and some 60 with stable hyperthyroidism. For independent validation, a separate cohort was made up of about 18 hyperthyroidism patients plus 17 patients who later progressed from hyperthyroidism to ophthalmopathy. In about six hyperthyroidism patients, the T-cell repertoires found in thyroid tissue were compared with those found in blood. Once sampling was done, hyperthyroidism patients were given methimazole at a starting dose of 30 mg daily, while ophthalmopathy patients were given high-dose intravenous methylprednisolone. The investigation overall reported the following: In validation, the model predicted ophthalmopathy progression with 70.59% sensitivity and about 77% specificity; around twelve predicted patients were CT-confirmed with GO in a median of about 6.1 months. In cross-validation, the 13-signature model distinguished ophthalmopathy from stable hyperthyroidism with about 89% sensitivity and 81% to 82% specificity, while in the test set the corresponding values were about 80% and 75%. Most expanded thyroid clonotypes with frequency above 0.001 were also detected in blood, suggesting blood repertoires may reflect the thyroid immune response. No statistical method was used to set the sample size in advance, and the investigators knew which group each participant was assigned to.

CDR1 and CDR2, looked up from the germline V gene (reference sequence), are SEHNR and FQNEAQ. Reading from cysteine to phenylalanine, the CDR3 counts 15 amino acids. The sequence is cut down to CDR3 DNA, 45 bases in frame from base 1. For repertoire sequencing, the TCR beta CDR3 regions were amplified from RNA transcripts. A first-round RT-PCR used HTBI primers with the Qiagen OneStep RT-PCR kit, followed by a second-round multiplex PCR, size selection and purification. Libraries were sequenced on an Illumina HiSeq2000 using paired-end 100 bp reads. The source study handled its data this way. SOAPnuke was used to process the reads, removing any read that contained adapters or uncalled bases, had a mean Phred below 15, or lacked an exact match to the constant primer or identifier. COPE v1.2.5 was used to merge high-quality paired reads. Each unique nucleotide sequence was treated as a clonotype, and MiTCR v1.1 was used to align the clonotypes to the IMGT TRB V, D and J references. Analysis was restricted to V-J combinations with a frequency above 0.0001, which covered roughly 99% of repertoires. A TCR clonal expansion and chaos score per V-J combination was defined as the ratio of F50 clonal expansion to chaos observed in the TCRdist matrix. Features were reduced by Welch's t-statistics and random forest to around 13 V-J combinations, which fed a naive Bayes classifier. The Morisita-Horn index was used to measure how similar the thyroid and blood repertoires were. Using fastp trimming at Q25 and MiXCR clonotype assembly, TCRdb reanalyzed the public sequencing data and kept in-frame beta chains. Duplicate CDR3 protein sequences are folded into a single record with the most common DNA and genes. These V and J calls are TCRdb output, not the study's own analysis. For this sample there are 560,000 or so distinct CDR3 sequences; 35% to 45% appear just once. The ten largest clonotypes hold 3.5% to 4.5% of the sample.

The TCR comes from an adult man with Graves' hyperthyroidism. The rearrangement joined TRBV7-9 to TRBJ1-5; the D gene identity is not certain. The source material was peripheral blood or thyroid tissue (not recorded which). Here the CDR3 is given as CASSSHSVSNQPQHF. The nucleotides read TGCGCCAGCAGCTCTCACAGCGTTAGCAATCAGCCCCAGCATTTT. Where the CDR3 stops, the reference TRBV7-9 and TRBJ1-5 genes take over; the full variable domain is DTGVSQNPRHKITKRGQNVTFRCDPISEHNRLYWYRQTLGQGPEFLTYFQNEAQLEKSRLLSDRFSAERPKGSFSTLEIQRTEQGDSAMYLCASSSHSVSNQPQHFGDGTRLSIL.